This T cell receptor beta chain was found in a study of T cells in Graves' hyperthyroidism and ophthalmopathy. Broader study findings: Ophthalmopathy was told apart from stable hyperthyroidism by a 13 V-J model.

Trimming at V came to 4 bases and at J to 2 bases, leaving 6 bases not matched to a gene. The CDR3 loop spans 15 amino acids. Germline CDR1 and CDR2: SGHTA and FQGTGA. This clonotype has just a few counts. Its antigen remains unidentified. Researchers took RNA transcripts and amplified the TCR beta CDR3 regions from them. HTBI primers drove first-round RT-PCR of the TCR CDR3. One entry per CDR3 protein, called by TCRdb with MiXCR from the multiplex PCR reads. The repertoire has roughly 290,000 distinct CDR3 sequences, 10% to 15% of them found once; the top ten carry approximately 7.8%. A patient was excluded if there was uncontrolled infection, other autoimmune disease, pregnancy or lactation.

Sequences were obtained from blood. The receptor was derived from a woman in her 30s with Graves' hyperthyroidism that later progressed to Graves' ophthalmopathy. The chain joins TRBV7-3 to TRBJ2-3, with 7 positions matching TRBD1. The CDR3 reads CASSSRGQNTDTQYF. CDR3 DNA: TGTGCCAGCAGCTCCAGGGGACAGAACACAGATACGCAGTATTTT.